This T cell receptor beta chain was found in a study of regulatory T cells in long-lasting Graves disease (dated by TCRdb to 2020 to 2023). About the study as a whole: Persistent Graves' disease was defined as persistently positive TSH receptor autoantibodies together with antithyroid drug treatment for over 5 years. This study used TCR sequencing and RNA sequencing of peripheral blood to compare persistent Graves' disease patients against newly diagnosed Graves' disease patients. The study was registered as a clinical trial and conducted in China. A total of around 33 samples were covered by TCR sequencing, comprising approximately 13 persistent and around 20 newly diagnosed Graves' disease patients. Antithyroid drugs had been taken for approximately ten years on average by persistent Graves' disease patients in the clinical cohort. On the study overall, not on this receptor specifically: Persistent disease showed preferential use of TRBV28, TRBJ1-2 and TRBJ2-5, whereas newly diagnosed disease favored TRBV20-1 and TRBJ2-1. The study examined only peripheral blood because the primary lesion, thyroid tissue, could not be accessed. Sequencing and analysis were limited to the TCR beta chain. Compared with newly diagnosed patients, patients with persistent Graves' disease had lower TCR Shannon entropy and fewer highly expanded clones, which suggests clonal expansion. As a limitation, the authors acknowledged that the small sample size may reduce accuracy. Patients with persistent disease shared more public clonotypes (about 2,900) than newly diagnosed patients did (approximately 990).

The library relied on multiplex PCR. Reads for this sample came from an Illumina HiSeq 4000. CDR3 regions were amplified by Arm-PCR with iRepertoire HTBI primers to construct TCR beta libraries. PCR products were gel purified before sequencing. On the study's bioinformatics: Across samples, 60 to 80 TRBV and 13 to 15 TRBJ segments were identified and used for gene usage analysis of CDR3 amino acid clonotypes. COPE and FqMerger were used to merge the filtered high-quality paired reads into contigs. BLAST was used to align contigs to the IMGT TRBV, TRBD and TRBJ reference genes, and CDR3 was defined following IMGT. Any clonotype with a frequency above 0.1% was classified as a highly expanded clone. Shannon entropy was used to measure repertoire diversity, and the Gini coefficient was used to measure V-J evenness. Clonotypes shared by more than one individual were considered public. TCRdb passed the public sequencing reads through fastp at Q25 and MiXCR, retaining productive beta sequences. A single entry per CDR3 protein holds the most common genes and DNA from its merged rows. The V and J calls and clone size come from TCRdb's table, not from the authors' own analysis. The sample table contains hundreds of thousands of distinct CDR3 sequences; only one count was recorded for around a fifth of them. About an eighth of the sample goes to the ten largest clones.

The sample's time point label is to be understood as: persistent/refractory GD, antithyroid drugs over 5 years with positive TRAb. For both TCR sequencing and RNA sequencing, RNA was extracted from PBMCs in TRIzol. The diagnosis of Graves' disease was made according to American Thyroid Association guidelines. Recruitment of patients was carried out at an endocrinology department in Xi'an, China. From each patient, approximately 9 milliliters of peripheral blood was collected into an EDTA anticoagulant tube. Ficoll Paque Plus density gradient separation was used to isolate PBMCs, and no additional T cell sorting was done. An Agilent 2100 Bioanalyzer and agarose gel were used to check RNA quality, while a NanoDrop 2000 measured RNA concentration. Measured from the cysteine to the phenylalanine, the CDR3 is 23 residues long. The DNA shown is the 69-base CDR3, in frame from base 1. CDR1 and CDR2 (LNHDA, SQIVND) derive from the germline V gene (reference sequence). V is pruned by 5 bases and J by 3 bases, leaving 31 bases of the junction without a gene match.

This clonotype was seen a single time. Its antigen is still unknown. No qualities accompany the bases; no much larger clone lies one base away. A single read makes a weak case. Here the chain combines TRBV19 and TRBJ2-7; the central 10 bases match TRBD1. Sample: peripheral blood mononuclear cells (PBMCs), taken when the disease was refractory, from a patient treated with antithyroid drugs. The origin of this receptor is a female donor with Graves disease. CDR3 loop: CASSPIPGQGTMERREIYYEQYF. At the DNA level, the sequence is TGTGCCAGTAGTCCCATTCCGGGACAGGGGACTATGGAAAGGCGGGAGATCTACTACGAGCAGTACTTC.